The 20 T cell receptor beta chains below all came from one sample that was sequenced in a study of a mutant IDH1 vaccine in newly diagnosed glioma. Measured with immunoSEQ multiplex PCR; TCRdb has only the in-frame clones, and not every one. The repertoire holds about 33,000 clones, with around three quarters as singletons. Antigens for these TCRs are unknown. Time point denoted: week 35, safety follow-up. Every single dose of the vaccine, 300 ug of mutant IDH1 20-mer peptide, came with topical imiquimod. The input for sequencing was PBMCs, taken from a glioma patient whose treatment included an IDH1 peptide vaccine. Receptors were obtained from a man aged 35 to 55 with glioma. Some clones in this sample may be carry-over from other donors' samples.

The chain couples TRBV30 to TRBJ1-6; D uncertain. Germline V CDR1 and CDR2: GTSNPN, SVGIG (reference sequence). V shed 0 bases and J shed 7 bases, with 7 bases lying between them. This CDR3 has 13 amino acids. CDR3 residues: CAWSVQSNSPLHF. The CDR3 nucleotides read TGTGCCTGGAGTGTACAGTCAAATTCACCCCTCCACTTT.

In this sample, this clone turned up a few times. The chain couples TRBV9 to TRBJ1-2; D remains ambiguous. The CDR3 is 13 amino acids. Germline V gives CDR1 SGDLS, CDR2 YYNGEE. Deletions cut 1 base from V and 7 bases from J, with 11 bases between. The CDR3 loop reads CASSVTVATGYTF. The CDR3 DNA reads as TGTGCCAGCAGCGTAACGGTAGCGACTGGCTACACCTTC.

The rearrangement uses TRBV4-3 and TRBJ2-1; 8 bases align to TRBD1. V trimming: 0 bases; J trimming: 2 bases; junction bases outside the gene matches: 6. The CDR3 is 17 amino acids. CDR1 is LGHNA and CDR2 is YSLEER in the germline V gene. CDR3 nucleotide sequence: TGCGCCAGCAGCCAAGATATCAGACAGGGGACCTACAATGAGCAGTTCTTC. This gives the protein CASSQDIRQGTYNEQFF.

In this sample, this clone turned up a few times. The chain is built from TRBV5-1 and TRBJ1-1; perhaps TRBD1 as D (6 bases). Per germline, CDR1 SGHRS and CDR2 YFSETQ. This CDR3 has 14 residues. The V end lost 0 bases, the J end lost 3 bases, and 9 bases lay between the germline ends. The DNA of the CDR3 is TGCGCCAGCAGCTTGGAACAGGGACACACTGAAGCTTTCTTT. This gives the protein CASSLEQGHTEAFF.

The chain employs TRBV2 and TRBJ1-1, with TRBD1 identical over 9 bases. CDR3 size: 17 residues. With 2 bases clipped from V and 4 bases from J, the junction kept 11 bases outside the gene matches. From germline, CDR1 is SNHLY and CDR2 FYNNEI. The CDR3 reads CASSERVPGQGSTEAFF. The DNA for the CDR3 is TGTGCCAGCAGTGAAAGGGTCCCGGGACAGGGATCCACTGAAGCTTTCTTT.

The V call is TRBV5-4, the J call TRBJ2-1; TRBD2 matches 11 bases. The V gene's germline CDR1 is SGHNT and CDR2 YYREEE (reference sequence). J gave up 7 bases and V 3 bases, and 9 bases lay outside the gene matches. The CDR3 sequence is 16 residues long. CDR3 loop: CASSYHSGGAINEQFF. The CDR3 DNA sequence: TGTGCCAGCAGCTATCATAGCGGGGGGGCGATTAATGAGCAGTTCTTC.

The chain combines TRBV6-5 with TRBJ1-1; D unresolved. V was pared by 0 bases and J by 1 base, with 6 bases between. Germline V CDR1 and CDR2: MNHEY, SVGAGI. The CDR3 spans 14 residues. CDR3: CASSYSAENTEAFF. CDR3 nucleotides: TGTGCCAGCAGTTACTCGGCAGAGAACACTGAAGCTTTCTTT.

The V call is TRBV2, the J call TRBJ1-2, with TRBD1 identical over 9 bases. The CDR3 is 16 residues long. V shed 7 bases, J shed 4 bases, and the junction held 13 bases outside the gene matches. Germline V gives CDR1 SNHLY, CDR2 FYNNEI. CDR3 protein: CASTPVDRGLGYGYTF. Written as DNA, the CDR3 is TGTGCCAGCACCCCGGTGGACAGGGGACTTGGCTATGGCTACACCTTC.

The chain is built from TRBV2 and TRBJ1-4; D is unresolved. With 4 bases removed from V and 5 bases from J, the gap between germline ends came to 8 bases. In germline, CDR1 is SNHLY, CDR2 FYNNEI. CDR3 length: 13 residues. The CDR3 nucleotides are TGTGCCAGCAGTGGCGAAAGAAATGAAAAACTGTTTTTT. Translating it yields CASSGERNEKLFF.

The DNA for the CDR3 is TGTGCCAGCATTTGGGGGGCGAACACCGGGGAGCTGTTTTTT. This codes for CASIWGANTGELFF. The chain couples TRBV6-6 to TRBJ2-2, with D maybe TRBD2 (6 bases). There are 14 residues in the CDR3. The V and J ends lost 7 bases and 0 bases respectively, with 9 bases between them. The germline V gene has CDR1 MNHNY and CDR2 SVGAGI (reference sequence).

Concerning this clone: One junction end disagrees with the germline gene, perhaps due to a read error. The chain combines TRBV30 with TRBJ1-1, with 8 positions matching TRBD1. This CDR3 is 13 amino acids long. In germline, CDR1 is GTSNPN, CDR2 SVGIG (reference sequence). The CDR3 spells CAWSRGQDTKAFF. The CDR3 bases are TGTGCCTGGAGCAGGGGGCAGGACACTAAAGCTTTCTTT. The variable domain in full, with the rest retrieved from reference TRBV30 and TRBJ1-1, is SQTIHQWPATLVQPVGSPLSLECTVEGTSNPNLYWYRQAAGRGLQLLFYSVGIGQISSEVPQNLSASRPQDRQFILSSKKLLLSDSGFYLCAWSRGQDTKAFFGQGTRLTVV.

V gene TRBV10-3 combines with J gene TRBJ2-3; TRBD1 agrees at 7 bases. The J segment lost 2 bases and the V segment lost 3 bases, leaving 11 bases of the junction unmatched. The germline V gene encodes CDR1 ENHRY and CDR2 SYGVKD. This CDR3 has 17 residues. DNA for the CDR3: TGTGCCATCAGTGACCCGACATCGGGACAGCTCACAGATACGCAGTATTTT. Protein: CAISDPTSGQLTDTQYF.

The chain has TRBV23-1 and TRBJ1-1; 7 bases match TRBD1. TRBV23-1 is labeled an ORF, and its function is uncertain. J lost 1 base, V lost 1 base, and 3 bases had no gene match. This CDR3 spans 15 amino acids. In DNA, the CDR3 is TGCGCCAGCAGTCAATACAGGGGCTCGAACACTGAAGCTTTCTTT. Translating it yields CASSQYRGSNTEAFF.

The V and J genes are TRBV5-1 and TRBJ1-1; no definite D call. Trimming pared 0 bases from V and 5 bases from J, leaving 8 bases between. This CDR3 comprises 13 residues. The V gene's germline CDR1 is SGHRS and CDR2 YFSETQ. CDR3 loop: CASSLGGGTEAFF. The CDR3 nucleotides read TGCGCCAGCAGCTTGGGGGGAGGGACTGAAGCTTTCTTT.

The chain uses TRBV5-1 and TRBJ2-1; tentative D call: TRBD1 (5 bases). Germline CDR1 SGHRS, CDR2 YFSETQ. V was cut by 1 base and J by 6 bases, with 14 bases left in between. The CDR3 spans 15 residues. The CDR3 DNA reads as TGCGCCAGCAGCTTGCGGCAGGGTCTAAGCAATGAGCAGTTCTTC. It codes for CASSLRQGLSNEQFF.

DNA of the CDR3: TGCGCCAGCAGCCAAGAAGGTACCCCCCACAATGAGCAGTTCTTC. Amino acid sequence: CASSQEGTPHNEQFF. The genes are TRBV4-1 and TRBJ2-1, with D uncertain. Looked up from germline, CDR1 is MGHRA and CDR2 is YSYEKL. V was shortened by 0 bases and J by 5 bases, with 11 bases between the two germline ends. The CDR3 loop spans 15 amino acids.

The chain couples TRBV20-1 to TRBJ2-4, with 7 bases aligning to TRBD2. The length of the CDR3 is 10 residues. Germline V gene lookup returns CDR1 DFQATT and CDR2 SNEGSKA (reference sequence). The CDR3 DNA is TGCGGGCTAGCGGAAAACATTCAGTACTTC. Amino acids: CGLAENIQYF.

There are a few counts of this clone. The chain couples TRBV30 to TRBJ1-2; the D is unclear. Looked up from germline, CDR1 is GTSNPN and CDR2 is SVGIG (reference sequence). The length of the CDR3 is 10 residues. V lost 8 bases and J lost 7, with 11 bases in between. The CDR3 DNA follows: TGTGCCGGAGGTACCAGTGGCTACACCTTC. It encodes CAGGTSGYTF.

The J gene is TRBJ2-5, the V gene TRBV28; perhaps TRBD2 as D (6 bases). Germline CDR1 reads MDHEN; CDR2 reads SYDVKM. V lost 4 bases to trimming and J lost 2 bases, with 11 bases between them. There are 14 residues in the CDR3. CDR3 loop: CASSSGVRQETQYF. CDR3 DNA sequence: TGTGCCAGCAGTTCGGGGGTCCGACAAGAGACCCAGTACTTC.

CDR3 in DNA: TGTGCCAGCAGCTTAGGGCCGGGACTAGCGGTGACTAGCACAGATACGCAGTATTTT. This codes for CASSLGPGLAVTSTDTQYF. This chain joins TRBV13 and TRBJ2-3; 11 bases align to TRBD2. The germline V gene has CDR1 PRHDT and CDR2 FYEKMQ (reference sequence). This CDR3 has 19 residues. Trimming removed 0 bases from V and 0 bases from J; junction bases left unmatched: 8.